This record covers a single T cell receptor beta chain. The data belong to a study of control samples from healthy donors and cancer patients. Generated by immunoSEQ multiplex PCR, the TCRdb table keeps only in-frame clones and is missing some. The table includes tens of thousands of clones, roughly 80% detected once. CDR3 length: 14 residues. Germline loops: CDR1 WSHSY, CDR2 SAAADI. V was pared by 5 bases and J by 8 bases, with 13 bases between. This rearrangement joins TRBV10-2 to TRBJ1-6; D ambiguous. The sequence was obtained from a man aged 45-65 years in good health. Material for sequencing was blood. CDR3 DNA sequence: TGCGCCAGCAGTTTGGACCCGGAGGATTCACCCCTCCACTTT. It yields the protein CASSLDPEDSPLHF.